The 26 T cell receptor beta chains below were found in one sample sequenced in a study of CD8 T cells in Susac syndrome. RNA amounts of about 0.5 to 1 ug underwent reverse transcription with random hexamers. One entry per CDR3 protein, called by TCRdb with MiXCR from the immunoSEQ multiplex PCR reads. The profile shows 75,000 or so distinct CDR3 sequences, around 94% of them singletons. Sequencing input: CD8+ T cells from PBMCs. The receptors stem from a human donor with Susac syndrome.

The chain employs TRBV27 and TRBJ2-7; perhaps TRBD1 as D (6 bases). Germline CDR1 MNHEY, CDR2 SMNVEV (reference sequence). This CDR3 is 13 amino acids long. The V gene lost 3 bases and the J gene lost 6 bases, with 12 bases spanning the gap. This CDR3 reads CASSFSRGGEQYF. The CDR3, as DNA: TGTGCCAGCAGTTTCAGCAGGGGCGGCGAGCAGTACTTC.

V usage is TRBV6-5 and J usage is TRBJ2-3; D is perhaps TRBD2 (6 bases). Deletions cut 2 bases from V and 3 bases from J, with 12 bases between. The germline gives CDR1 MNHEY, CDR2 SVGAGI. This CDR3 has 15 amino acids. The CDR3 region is CASSYELAETDTQYF. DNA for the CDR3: TGTGCCAGCAGTTACGAACTAGCTGAAACAGATACGCAGTATTTT.

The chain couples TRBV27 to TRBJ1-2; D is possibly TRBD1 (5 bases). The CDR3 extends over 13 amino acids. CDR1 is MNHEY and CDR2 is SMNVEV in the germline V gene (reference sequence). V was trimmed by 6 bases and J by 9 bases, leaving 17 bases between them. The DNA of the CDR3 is TGTGCCAGCAGAATCCAGGGAGGTTGGAGCTACACCTTC. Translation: CASRIQGGWSYTF.

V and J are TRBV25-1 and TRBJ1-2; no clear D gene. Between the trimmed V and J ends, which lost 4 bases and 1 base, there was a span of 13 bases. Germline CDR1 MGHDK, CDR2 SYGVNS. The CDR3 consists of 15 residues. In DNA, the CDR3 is TGTGCCAGCAGTGTTAAGGCAGACGTTAACTATGGCTACACCTTC. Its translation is CASSVKADVNYGYTF.

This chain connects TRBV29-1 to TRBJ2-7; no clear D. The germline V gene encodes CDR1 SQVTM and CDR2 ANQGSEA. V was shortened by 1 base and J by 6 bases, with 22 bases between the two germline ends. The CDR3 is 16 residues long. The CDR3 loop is CSVEGTTWDPQSEQYF. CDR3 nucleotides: TGCAGCGTTGAAGGCACTACTTGGGATCCCCAGTCCGAGCAGTACTTC.

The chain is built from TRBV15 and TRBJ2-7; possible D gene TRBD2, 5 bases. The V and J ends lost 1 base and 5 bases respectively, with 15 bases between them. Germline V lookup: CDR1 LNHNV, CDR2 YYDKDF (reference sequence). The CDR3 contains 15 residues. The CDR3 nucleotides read TGTGCCACCAGCAGAGTTACGGGAAACGATAACGAGCAGTACTTC. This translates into CATSRVTGNDNEQYF.

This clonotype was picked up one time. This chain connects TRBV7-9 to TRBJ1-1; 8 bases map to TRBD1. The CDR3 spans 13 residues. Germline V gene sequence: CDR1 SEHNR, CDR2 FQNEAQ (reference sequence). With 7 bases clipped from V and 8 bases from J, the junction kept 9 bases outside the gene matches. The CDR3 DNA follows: TGTGCCAGCACCTGGACAGGGCTCGGCGAAGCTTTCTTT. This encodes CASTWTGLGEAFF.

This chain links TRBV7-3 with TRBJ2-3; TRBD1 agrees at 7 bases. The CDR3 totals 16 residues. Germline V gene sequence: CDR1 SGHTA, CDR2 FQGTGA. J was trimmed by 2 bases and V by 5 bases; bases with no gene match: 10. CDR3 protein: CASSPPTGEHTDTQYF. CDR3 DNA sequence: TGTGCCAGCAGCCCCCCCACAGGGGAACACACAGATACGCAGTATTTT.

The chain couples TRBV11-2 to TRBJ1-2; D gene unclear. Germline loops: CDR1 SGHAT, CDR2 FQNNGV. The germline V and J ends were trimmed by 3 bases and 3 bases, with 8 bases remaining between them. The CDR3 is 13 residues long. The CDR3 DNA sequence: TGTGCCAGCAGCTTGTCGGTGGACTATGGCTACACCTTC. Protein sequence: CASSLSVDYGYTF.

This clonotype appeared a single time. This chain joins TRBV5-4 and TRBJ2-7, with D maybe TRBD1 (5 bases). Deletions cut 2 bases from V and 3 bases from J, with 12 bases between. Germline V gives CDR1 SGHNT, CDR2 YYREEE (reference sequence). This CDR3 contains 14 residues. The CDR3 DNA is TGTGCCAGCAGCTTTCAGGGTCGGAACTACGAGCAGTACTTC. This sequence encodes CASSFQGRNYEQYF. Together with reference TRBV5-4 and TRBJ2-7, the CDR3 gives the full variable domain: ETGVTQSPTHLIKTRGQQVTLRCSSQSGHNTVSWYQQALGQGPQFIFQYYREEENGRGNFPPRFSGLQFPNYSSELNVNALELDDSALYLCASSFQGRNYEQYFGPGTRLTVT.

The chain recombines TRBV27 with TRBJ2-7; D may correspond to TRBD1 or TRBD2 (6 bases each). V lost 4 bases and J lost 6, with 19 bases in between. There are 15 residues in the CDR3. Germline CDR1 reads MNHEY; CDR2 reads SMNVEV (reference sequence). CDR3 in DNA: TGTGCCAGCAGTTGGGGGGCAGGGATAGGTGGCGAGCAGTACTTC. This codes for CASSWGAGIGGEQYF.

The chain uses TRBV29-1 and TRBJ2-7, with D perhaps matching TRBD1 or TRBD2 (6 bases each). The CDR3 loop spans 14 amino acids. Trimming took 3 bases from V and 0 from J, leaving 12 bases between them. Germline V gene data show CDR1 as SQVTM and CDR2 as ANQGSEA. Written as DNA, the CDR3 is TGCAGCGTTGAGACGGGGGCTTACTCCTACGAGCAGTACTTC. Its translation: CSVETGAYSYEQYF.

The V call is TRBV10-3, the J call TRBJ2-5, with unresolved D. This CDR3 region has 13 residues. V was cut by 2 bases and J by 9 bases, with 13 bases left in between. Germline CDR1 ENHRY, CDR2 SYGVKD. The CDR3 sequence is CAISEAGQVAQYF. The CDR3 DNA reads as TGTGCCATCAGTGAGGCTGGCCAAGTGGCCCAGTACTTC.

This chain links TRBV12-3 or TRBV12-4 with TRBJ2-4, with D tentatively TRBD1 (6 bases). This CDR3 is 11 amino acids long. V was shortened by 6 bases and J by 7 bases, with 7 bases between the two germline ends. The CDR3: CASSRGNIQYF. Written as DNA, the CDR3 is TGTGCCAGCAGCAGGGGTAACATTCAGTACTTC.

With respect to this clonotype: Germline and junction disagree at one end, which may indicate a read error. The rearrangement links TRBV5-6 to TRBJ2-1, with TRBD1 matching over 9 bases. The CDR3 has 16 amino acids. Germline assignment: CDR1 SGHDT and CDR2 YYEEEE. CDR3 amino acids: CASSLGTGGGLNGQFF. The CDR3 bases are TGTGCCAGCAGCCTCGGAACAGGGGGCGGGCTGAATGGGCAGTTCTTC.

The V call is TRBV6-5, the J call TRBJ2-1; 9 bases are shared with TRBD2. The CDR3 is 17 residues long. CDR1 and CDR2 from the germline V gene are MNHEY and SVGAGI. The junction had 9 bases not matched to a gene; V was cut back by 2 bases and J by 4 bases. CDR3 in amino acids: CASSYDHRREGYNEQFF. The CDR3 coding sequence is TGTGCCAGCAGTTACGACCATCGGCGGGAGGGTTACAATGAGCAGTTCTTC.

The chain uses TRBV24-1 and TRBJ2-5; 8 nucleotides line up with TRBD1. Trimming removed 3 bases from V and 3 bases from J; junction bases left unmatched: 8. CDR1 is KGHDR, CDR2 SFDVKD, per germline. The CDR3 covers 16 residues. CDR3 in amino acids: CATSDQSRDRKETQYF. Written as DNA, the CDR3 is TGTGCCACCAGTGATCAGTCCCGGGACAGGAAAGAGACCCAGTACTTC.

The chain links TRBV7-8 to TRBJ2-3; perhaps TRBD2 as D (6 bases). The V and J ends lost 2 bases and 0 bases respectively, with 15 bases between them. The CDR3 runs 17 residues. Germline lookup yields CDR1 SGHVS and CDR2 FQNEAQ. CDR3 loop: CASSLLRIGTSTDTQYF. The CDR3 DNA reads TGTGCCAGCAGCTTACTACGAATTGGGACTAGCACAGATACGCAGTATTTT.

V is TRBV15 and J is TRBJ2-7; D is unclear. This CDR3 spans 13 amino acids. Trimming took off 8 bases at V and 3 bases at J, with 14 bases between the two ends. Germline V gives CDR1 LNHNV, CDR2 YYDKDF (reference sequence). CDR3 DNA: TGTGCCACCCGAATTGGCGGAAGCTACGAGCAGTACTTC. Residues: CATRIGGSYEQYF.

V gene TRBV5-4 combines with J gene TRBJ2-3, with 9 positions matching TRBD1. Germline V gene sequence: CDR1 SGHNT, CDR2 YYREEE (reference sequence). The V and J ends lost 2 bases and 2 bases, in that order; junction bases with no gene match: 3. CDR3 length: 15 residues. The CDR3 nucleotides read TGTGCCAGCAGCTTCACAGGGGGCCCCACAGATACGCAGTATTTT. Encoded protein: CASSFTGGPTDTQYF.

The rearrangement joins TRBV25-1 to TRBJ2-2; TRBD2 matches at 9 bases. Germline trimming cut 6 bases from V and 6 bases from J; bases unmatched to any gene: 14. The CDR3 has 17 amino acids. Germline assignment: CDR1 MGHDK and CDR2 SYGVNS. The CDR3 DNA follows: TGTGCCAGCAGGCGGAACCGCGGGAGGGGCGGGTCCGGGGAGCTGTTTTTT. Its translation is CASRRNRGRGGSGELFF.

As DNA, the CDR3 is TGTGCCAGCTCACCACAAGGGGTCCGGCAGCCCCAGCATTTT. Translated, it gives CASSPQGVRQPQHF. The rearrangement joins TRBV18 to TRBJ1-5, with D maybe TRBD1 (5 bases). Germline CDR1 and CDR2: KGHSH and LQKENI. V lost 1 base and J 7 bases, leaving 11 bases between the germline ends. The length of the CDR3 is 14 residues.

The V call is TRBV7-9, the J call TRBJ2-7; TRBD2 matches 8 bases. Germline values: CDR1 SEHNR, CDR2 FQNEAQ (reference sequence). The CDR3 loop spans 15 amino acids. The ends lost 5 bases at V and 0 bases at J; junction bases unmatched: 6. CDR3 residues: CASSESGRSSYEQYF. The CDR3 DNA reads TGTGCCAGCAGCGAAAGCGGGAGAAGCTCCTACGAGCAGTACTTC.

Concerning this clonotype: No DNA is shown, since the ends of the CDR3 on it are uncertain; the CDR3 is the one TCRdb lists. The CDR3 protein is CASSFGPGIEDGYTF. This chain connects TRBV7-9 to TRBJ1-2; the table's D call TRBD1 went unverified against the DNA. The CDR3 spans 15 residues, counting both ends. Germline V lookup: CDR1 SEHNR, CDR2 FQNEAQ (reference sequence).

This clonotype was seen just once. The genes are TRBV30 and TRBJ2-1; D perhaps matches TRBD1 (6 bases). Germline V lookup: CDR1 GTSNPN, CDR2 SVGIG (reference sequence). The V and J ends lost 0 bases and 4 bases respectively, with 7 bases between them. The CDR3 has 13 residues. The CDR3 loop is CAWSVTGYNEQFF. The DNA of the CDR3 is TGTGCCTGGAGTGTTACAGGGTACAATGAGCAGTTCTTC.

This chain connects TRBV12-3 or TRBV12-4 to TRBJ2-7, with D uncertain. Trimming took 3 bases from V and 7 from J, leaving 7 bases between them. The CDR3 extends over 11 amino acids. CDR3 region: CASSLSAEQYF. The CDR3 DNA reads TGTGCCAGCAGTTTGTCTGCGGAGCAGTACTTC.